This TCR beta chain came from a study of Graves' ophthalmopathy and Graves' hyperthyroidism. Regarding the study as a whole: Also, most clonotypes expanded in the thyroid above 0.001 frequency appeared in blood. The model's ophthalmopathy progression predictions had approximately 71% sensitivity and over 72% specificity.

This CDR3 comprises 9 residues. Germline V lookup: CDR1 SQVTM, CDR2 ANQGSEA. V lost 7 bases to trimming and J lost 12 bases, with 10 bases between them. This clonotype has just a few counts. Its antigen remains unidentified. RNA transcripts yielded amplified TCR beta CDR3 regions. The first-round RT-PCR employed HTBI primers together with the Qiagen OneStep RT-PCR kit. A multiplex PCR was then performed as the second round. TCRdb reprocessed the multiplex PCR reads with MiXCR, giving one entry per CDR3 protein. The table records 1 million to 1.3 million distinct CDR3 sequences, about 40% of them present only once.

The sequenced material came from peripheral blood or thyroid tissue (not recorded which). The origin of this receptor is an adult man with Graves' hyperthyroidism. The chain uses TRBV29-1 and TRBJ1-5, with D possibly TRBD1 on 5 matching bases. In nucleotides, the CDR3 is TGCAGCGCGGGGGGAAACCAGCATTTT. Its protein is CSAGGNQHF.